Listed here are 20 T cell receptor beta chains from one sample, sequenced in a study of T cells expressing NK-cell markers. TCRdb reprocessed the 5' RACE reads, with one entry per CDR3 protein and no DNA. Here the sample table reports over 150,000 distinct CDR3 sequences. What was sequenced was blood T cells: a sorted CD56 or NKG2C T cell subset, CD4+ or CD8+ T cells, or bulk PBMC T cells (not recorded which). These receptors came from a woman aged 50 to 65 in good health.

CDR3 amino acids: CASSPWVEQYF. V and J are TRBV11-2 and TRBJ2-7. This CDR3 is 11 amino acids long. CDR1 is SGHAT, CDR2 FQNNGV, per germline.

The gene calls are TRBV29-1 and TRBJ2-2; TCRdb picks TRBD1, but there is no DNA to check that call. CDR3 size: 14 residues. The germline gives CDR1 SQVTM, CDR2 ANQGSEA. This CDR3 reads CSVVTGTNTGELFF.

J is TRBJ2-1 and V is TRBV5-4; as DNA is missing, the TRBD2 call by TCRdb cannot be tested. The CDR3 length is 15 residues. CDR1 and CDR2 from the germline V gene are SGHNT and YYREEE (reference sequence). The CDR3 sequence is CASSLGLAGYGEQFF.

The chain carries TRBV9 and TRBJ1-2. The CDR3 is 13 amino acids. CDR1 and CDR2 (germline): SGDLS, YYNGEE. The CDR3 sequence is CASSGNANYGYTF.

The V call is TRBV14, the J call TRBJ2-3; TCRdb returns TRBD2, unconfirmable since there is no DNA. The germline gives CDR1 SGHDN, CDR2 FVKESK. This CDR3 is built from 13 residues. The CDR3 reads CASTPRGEDTQYF.

J is TRBJ2-1 and V is TRBV10-3; there is no DNA to check the TCRdb D call of TRBD1. Germline loops: CDR1 ENHRY, CDR2 SYGVKD. This CDR3 region has 15 residues. CDR3: CAISGGGSSYNEQFF.

The rearrangement joins TRBV25-1 to TRBJ2-2; TCRdb lists TRBD2, though no DNA is available to test this call. Germline V gene sequence: CDR1 MGHDK, CDR2 SYGVNS. CDR3 length equals 15 residues. CDR3: CASSESRGGTGELFF. Complete variable domain (other parts from reference TRBV25-1 and TRBJ2-2): EADIYQTPRYLVIGTGKKITLECSQTMGHDKMYWYQQDPGMELHLIHYSYGVNSTEKGDLSSESTVSRIRTEHFPLTLESARPSHTSQYLCASSESRGGTGELFFGEGSRLTVL.

The J gene is TRBJ2-3, the V gene TRBV5-4; checking the TCRdb D call of TRBD2 is not possible without DNA. The CDR3 totals 16 residues. Germline values: CDR1 SGHNT, CDR2 YYREEE (reference sequence). This CDR3 is CASSSGAGGPTDTQYF.

The CDR3 protein is CSAWVGDTQYF. This chain uses TRBV29-1 with TRBJ2-3. CDR1 and CDR2 (germline): SQVTM, ANQGSEA. The CDR3 has 11 amino acids.

The chain joins TRBV14 to TRBJ1-2; there is no DNA to check the TCRdb D call of TRBD1. This CDR3 is built from 13 residues. Germline V CDR1 and CDR2: SGHDN, FVKESK. The CDR3 protein is CASSRQENYGYTF.

This chain connects TRBV2 to TRBJ2-1; lacking DNA, the TRBD2 call made by TCRdb goes unchecked. The germline gives CDR1 SNHLY, CDR2 FYNNEI. The CDR3 spans 13 residues. CDR3: CATGLAAYNEQFF.

The chain carries TRBV20-1 and TRBJ1-2. The CDR3 is 13 residues long. Germline loops: CDR1 DFQATT, CDR2 SNEGSKA (reference sequence). The CDR3 loop reads CSARDQEGVGYTF.

The V gene is TRBV9, the J gene TRBJ2-2. CDR3 length equals 15 residues. CDR1 is SGDLS and CDR2 is YYNGEE in the germline V gene. The CDR3: CASSEGNRDTGELFF.

The chain joins TRBV10-3 to TRBJ2-1. The germline CDR1 and CDR2 sequences are ENHRY and SYGVKD. This CDR3 comprises 12 residues. CDR3 sequence reads: CAIGVVDSEQFF.

The rearrangement uses TRBV7-9 and TRBJ1-1; TCRdb gives TRBD1 as the D gene, but with no DNA this cannot be confirmed. CDR1 and CDR2 from the germline V gene are SEHNR and FQNEAQ (reference sequence). This CDR3 contains 15 residues. The CDR3 region is CASSLAEQGMWVAFF.

V usage is TRBV7-8 and J usage is TRBJ2-7; TCRdb proposes TRBD1, but this gene call is untestable without DNA. Germline CDR1 and CDR2: SGHVS and FQNEAQ. The CDR3 is 13 residues long. The CDR3 here is CASSLSVPGPQYF.

The rearrangement joins TRBV11-1 to TRBJ2-7; TCRdb gives TRBD1 as the D gene, but with no DNA this cannot be confirmed. The germline CDR1 and CDR2 sequences are SGHAT and FQDESV (reference sequence). CDR3 length equals 14 residues. CDR3 in amino acids: CASSPGQGVYEQYF.

The gene calls are TRBV10-3 and TRBJ2-1. This CDR3 has 11 residues. Germline V gene lookup returns CDR1 ENHRY and CDR2 SYGVKD. The CDR3 sequence: CAISEGNEQFF.

This rearrangement joins TRBV5-1 to TRBJ2-1; absent DNA, TCRdb's TRBD1 call cannot be checked. CDR1 SGHRS and CDR2 YFSETQ come from the germline V gene. The CDR3 has 14 residues. CDR3 residues: CASSTGQGYNEQFF.

The chain joins TRBV7-9 to TRBJ1-3; there is no DNA to check the TCRdb D call of TRBD1. CDR1 and CDR2 (germline): SEHNR, FQNEAQ (reference sequence). The CDR3 length is 13 residues. CDR3 sequence reads: CASSPRDSWTIYF.